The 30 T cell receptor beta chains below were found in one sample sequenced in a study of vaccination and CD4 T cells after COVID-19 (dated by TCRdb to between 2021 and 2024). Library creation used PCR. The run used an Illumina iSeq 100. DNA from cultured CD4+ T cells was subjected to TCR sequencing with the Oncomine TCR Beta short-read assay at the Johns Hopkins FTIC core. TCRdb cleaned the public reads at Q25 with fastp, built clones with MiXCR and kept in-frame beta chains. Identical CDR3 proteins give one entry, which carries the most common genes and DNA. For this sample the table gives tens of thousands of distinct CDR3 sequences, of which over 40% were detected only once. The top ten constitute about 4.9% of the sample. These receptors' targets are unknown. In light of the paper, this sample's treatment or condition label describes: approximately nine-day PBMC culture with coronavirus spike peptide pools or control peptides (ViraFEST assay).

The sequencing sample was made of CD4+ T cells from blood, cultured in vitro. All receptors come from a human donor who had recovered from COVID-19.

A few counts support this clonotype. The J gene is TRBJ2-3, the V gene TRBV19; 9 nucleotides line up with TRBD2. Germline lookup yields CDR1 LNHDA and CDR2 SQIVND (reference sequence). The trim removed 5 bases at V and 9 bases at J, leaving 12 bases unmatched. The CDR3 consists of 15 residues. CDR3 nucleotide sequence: TGTGCCAGTAGTCGGACTAGCGATACAGCTAGCACGCAGTATTTT. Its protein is CASSRTSDTASTQYF.

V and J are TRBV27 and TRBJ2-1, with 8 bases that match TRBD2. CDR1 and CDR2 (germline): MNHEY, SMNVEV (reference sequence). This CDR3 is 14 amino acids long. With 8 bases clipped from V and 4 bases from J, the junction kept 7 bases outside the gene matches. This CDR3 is CASFGGAFYNEQFF. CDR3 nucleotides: TGTGCCAGCTTCGGGGGGGCCTTTTACAATGAGCAGTTCTTC.

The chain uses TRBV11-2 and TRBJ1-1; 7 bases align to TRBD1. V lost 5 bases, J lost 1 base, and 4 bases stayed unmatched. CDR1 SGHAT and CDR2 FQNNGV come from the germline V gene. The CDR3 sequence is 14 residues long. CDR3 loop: CASSRRQGNTEAFF. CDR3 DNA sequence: TGTGCCAGCAGCCGCCGACAGGGGAACACTGAAGCTTTCTTT.

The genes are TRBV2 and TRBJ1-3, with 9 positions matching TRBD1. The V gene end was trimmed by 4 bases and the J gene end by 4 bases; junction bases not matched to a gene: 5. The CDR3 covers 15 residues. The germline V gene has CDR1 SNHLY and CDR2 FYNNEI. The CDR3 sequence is CASSARGQGGNTIYF. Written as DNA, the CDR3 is TGTGCCAGCAGTGCCCGAGGACAGGGGGGAAACACCATATATTTT.

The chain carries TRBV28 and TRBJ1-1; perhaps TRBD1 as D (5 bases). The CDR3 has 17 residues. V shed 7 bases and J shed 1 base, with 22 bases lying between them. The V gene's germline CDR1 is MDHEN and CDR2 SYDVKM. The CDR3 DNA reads TGTGCCAGCACCATATCTGGTCGGGGGAAAAGGAACACTGAAGCTTTCTTT. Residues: CASTISGRGKRNTEAFF.

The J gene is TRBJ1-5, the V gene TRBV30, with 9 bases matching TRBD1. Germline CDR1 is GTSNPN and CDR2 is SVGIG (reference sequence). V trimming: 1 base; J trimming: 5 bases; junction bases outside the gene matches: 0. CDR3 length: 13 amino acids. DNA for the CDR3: TGTGCCTGGAGTGGGACAGGGGATCAGCCCCAGCATTTT. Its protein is CAWSGTGDQPQHF.

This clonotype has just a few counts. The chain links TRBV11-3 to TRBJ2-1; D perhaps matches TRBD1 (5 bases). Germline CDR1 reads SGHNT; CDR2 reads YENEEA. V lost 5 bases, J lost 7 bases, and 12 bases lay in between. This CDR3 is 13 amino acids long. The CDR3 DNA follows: TGTGCCAGCAGCCCGGATAGGGGTAATGAGCAGTTCTTC. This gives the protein CASSPDRGNEQFF.

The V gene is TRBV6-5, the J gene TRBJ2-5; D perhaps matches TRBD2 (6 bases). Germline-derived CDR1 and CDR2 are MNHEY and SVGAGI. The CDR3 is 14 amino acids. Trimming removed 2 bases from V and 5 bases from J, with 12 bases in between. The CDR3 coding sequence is TGTGCCAGCAGTTACCGGGGGTCCTGGGAGACCCAGTACTTC. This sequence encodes CASSYRGSWETQYF.

CDR3 DNA sequence: TGTGCCAGCAGGGGGGCGGGACTGAATCAGCCCCAGCATTTT. Protein product: CASRGAGLNQPQHF. This chain connects TRBV27 to TRBJ1-5; possibly TRBD1 for D (6 bases). From germline, CDR1 is MNHEY and CDR2 SMNVEV (reference sequence). Trimming shortened V by 6 bases and J by 4 bases, and 13 bases separated the two germline ends. The CDR3 contains 14 residues.

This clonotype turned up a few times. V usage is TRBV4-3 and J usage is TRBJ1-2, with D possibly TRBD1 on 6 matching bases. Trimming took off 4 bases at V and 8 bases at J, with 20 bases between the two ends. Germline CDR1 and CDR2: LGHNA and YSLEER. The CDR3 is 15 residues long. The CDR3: CASSPLSPGVSGYTF. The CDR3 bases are TGCGCCAGCAGCCCCCTTAGTCCAGGGGTATCGGGCTACACCTTC.

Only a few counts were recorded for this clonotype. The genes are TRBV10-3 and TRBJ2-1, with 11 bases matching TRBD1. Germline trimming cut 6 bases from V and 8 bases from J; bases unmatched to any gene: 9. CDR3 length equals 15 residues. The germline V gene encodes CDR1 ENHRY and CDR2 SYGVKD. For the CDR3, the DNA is TGTGCCATCAGGAGGGACAGGGGGATATTCGATGAGCAGTTCTTC. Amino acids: CAIRRDRGIFDEQFF.

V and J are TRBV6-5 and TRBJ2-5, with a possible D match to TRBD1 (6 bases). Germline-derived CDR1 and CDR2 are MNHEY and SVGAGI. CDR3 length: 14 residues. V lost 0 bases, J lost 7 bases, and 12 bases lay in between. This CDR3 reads CASSYSNRAVTQYF. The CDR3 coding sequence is TGTGCCAGCAGTTACTCGAACAGGGCGGTGACCCAGTACTTC.

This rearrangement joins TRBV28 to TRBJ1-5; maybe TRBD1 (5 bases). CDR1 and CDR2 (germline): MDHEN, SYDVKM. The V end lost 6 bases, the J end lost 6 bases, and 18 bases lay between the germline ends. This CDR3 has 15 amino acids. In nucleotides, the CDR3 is TGTGCCAGCAGGGTTGGGACCGCGAATCCTCAGCCCCAGCATTTT. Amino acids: CASRVGTANPQPQHF. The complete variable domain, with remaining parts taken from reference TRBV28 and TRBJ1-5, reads DVKVTQSSRYLVKRTGEKVFLECVQDMDHENMFWYRQDPGLGLRLIYFSYDVKMKEKGDIPEGYSVSREKKERFSLILESASTNQTSMYLCASRVGTANPQPQHFGDGTRLSIL.

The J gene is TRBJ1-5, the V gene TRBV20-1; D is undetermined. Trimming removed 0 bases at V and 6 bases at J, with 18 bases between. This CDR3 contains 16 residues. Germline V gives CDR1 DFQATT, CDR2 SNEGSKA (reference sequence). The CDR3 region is CSARDLFGQGRQPQHF. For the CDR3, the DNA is TGCAGTGCTAGAGATCTATTCGGGCAAGGGCGTCAGCCCCAGCATTTT.

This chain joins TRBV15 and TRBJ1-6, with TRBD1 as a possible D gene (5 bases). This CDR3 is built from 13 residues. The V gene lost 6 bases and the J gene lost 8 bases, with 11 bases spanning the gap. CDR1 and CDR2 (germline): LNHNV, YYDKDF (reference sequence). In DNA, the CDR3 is TGTGCCACCAGTCAGCGGGGGGATTCACCCCTCCACTTT. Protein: CATSQRGDSPLHF.

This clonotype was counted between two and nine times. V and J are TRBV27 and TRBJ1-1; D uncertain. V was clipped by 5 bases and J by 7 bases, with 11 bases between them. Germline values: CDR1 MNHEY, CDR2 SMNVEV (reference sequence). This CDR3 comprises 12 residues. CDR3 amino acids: CASSPHAGEAFF. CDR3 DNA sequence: TGTGCCAGCAGTCCCCACGCCGGTGAAGCTTTCTTT.

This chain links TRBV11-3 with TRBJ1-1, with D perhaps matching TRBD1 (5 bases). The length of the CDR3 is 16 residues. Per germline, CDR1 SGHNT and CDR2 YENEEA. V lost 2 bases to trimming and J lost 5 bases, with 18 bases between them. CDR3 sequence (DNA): TGTGCCAGCAGCTTAAGTTTGAGGGGTAGTAGGACTGAAGCTTTCTTT. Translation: CASSLSLRGSRTEAFF.

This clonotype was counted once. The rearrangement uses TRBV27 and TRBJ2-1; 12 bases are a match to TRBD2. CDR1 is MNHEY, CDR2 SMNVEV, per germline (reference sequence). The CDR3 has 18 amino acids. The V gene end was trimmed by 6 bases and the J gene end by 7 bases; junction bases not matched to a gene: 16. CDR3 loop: CASSLTGTSGRAGNEQFF. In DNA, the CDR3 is TGTGCCAGCAGCCTGACCGGGACTAGCGGGCGGGCGGGGAATGAGCAGTTCTTC.

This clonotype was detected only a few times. The CDR3 region has the DNA TGTGCCATCACCGGACAGTCGAACACTGAAGCTTTCTTT. It specifies CAITGQSNTEAFF. The genes are TRBV10-3 and TRBJ1-1; D perhaps matches TRBD1 (6 bases). The length of the CDR3 is 13 residues. CDR1 ENHRY and CDR2 SYGVKD come from the germline V gene. V lost 7 bases and J 1 base, leaving 10 bases between the germline ends.

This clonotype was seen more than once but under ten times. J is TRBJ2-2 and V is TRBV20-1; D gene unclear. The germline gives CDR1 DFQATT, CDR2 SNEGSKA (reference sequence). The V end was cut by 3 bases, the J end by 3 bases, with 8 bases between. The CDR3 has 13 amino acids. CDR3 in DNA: TGCAGTGCTAGGATGCCCCACACCGGGGAGCTGTTTTTT. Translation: CSARMPHTGELFF.

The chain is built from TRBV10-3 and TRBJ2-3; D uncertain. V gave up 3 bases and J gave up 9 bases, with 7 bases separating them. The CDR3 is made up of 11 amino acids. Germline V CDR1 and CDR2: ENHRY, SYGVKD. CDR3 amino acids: CAISDLETQYF. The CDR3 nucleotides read TGTGCCATCAGTGATCTGGAGACGCAGTATTTT.

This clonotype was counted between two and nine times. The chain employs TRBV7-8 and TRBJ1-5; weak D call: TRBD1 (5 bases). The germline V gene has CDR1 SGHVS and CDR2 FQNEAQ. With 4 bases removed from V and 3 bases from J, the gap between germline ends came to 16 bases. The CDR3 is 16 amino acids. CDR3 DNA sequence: TGTGCCAGCAGCTCCTGGGGGGGGAGCGACAATCAGCCCCAGCATTTT. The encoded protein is CASSSWGGSDNQPQHF.

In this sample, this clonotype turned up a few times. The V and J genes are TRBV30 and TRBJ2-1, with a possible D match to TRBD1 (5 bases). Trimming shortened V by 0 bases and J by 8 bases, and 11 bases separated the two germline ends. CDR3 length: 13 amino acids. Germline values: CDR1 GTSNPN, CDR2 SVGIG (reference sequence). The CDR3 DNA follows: TGTGCCTGGAGTGTAGCCAGGGATTATGAGCAGTTCTTC. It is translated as CAWSVARDYEQFF. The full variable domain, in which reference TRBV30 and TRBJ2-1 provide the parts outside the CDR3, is SQTIHQWPATLVQPVGSPLSLECTVEGTSNPNLYWYRQAAGRGLQLLFYSVGIGQISSEVPQNLSASRPQDRQFILSSKKLLLSDSGFYLCAWSVARDYEQFFGPGTRLTVL.

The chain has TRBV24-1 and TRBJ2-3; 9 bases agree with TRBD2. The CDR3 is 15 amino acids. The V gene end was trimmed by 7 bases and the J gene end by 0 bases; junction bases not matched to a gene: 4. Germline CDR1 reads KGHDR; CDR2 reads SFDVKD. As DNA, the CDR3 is TGTGCCACCAGGGACAGCGGGAGGAGCACAGATACGCAGTATTTT. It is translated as CATRDSGRSTDTQYF.

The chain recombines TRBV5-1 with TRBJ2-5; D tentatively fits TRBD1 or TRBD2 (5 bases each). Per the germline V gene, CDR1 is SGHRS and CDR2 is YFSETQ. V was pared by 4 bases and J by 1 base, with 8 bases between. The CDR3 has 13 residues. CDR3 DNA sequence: TGCGCCAGCAGCCGGGACGGCCAAGAGACCCAGTACTTC. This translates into CASSRDGQETQYF.

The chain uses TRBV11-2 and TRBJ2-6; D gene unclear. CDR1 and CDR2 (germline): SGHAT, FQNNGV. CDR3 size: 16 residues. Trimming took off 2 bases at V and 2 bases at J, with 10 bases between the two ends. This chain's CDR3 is CASSLHWAPGANVLTF. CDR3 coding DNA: TGTGCCAGCAGCTTACATTGGGCGCCTGGGGCCAACGTCCTGACTTTC.

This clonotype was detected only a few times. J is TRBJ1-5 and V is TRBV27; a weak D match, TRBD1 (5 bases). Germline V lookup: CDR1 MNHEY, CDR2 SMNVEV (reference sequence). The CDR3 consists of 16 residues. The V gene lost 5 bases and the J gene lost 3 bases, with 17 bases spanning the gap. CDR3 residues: CASSVRGVENNQPQHF. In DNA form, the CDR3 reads TGTGCCAGCAGTGTCCGGGGGGTGGAGAACAATCAGCCCCAGCATTTT.

The CDR3, as DNA: TGTGCCAGCAGCTCTTCCCCGGGAGCCCGAGGGTACAATGAGCAGTTCTTC. This encodes CASSSSPGARGYNEQFF. V is TRBV7-2 and J is TRBJ2-1; a weak D match, TRBD2 (6 bases). In germline, CDR1 is SGHTA, CDR2 FQGNSA. V gave up 4 bases and J gave up 4 bases, with 20 bases separating them. The CDR3 consists of 17 residues.

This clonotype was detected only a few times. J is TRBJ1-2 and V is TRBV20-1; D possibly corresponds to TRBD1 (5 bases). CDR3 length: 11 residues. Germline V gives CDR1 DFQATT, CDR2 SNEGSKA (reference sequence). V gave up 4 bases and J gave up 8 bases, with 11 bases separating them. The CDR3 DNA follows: TGCAGTGCTACCGGGGACGGAGGCTACACCTTC. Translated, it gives CSATGDGGYTF.

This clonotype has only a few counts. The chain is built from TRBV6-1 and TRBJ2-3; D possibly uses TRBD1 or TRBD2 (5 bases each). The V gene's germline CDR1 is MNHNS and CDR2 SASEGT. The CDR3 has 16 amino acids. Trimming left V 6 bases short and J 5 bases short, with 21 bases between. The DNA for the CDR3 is TGTGCCAGCAGCAAAGGGGACGTCCCCTCTGAAGATACGCAGTATTTT. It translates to CASSKGDVPSEDTQYF.